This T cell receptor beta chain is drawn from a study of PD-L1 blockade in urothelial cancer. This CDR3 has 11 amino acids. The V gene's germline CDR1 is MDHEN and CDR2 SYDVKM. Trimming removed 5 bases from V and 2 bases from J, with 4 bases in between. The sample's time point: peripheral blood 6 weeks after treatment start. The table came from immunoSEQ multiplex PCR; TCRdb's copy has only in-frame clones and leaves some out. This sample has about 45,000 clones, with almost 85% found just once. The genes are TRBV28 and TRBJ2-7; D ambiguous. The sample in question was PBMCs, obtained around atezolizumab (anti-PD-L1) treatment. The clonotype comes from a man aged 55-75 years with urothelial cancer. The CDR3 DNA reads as TGTGCCAGCAGTGCGGCCTACGAGCAGTACTTC. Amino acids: CASSAAYEQYF. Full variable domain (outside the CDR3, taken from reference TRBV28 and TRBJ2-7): DVKVTQSSRYLVKRTGEKVFLECVQDMDHENMFWYRQDPGLGLRLIYFSYDVKMKEKGDIPEGYSVSREKKERFSLILESASTNQTSMYLCASSAAYEQYFGPGTRLTVT.